This T cell receptor (beta chain) appears in the sequencing data of a study of cytomegalovirus exposure and HLA in healthy donors. Vbeta (60) and Jbeta (13) primers were used in the PCR. Repertoires were generated with immunoSEQ multiplex PCR, while TCRdb's copy carries only in-frame clones and drops some. Of 140,000 to 150,000 clones in the sample, 65% to 80% were seen once. J was trimmed by 5 bases and V by 5 bases; bases with no gene match: 7. The CDR3 extends over 14 amino acids. CDR1 is SEHNR, CDR2 FQNEAQ, per germline (reference sequence). This chain connects TRBV7-9 to TRBJ2-7; 9 bases are shared with TRBD1. This clonotype originated in a woman in her thirties or forties in good health and CMV-seronegative. Sample: PBMCs. The CDR3 coding sequence is TGTGCCAGCAGCCCCCGGACAGGGGTCAACGAGCAGTACTTC. Translation: CASSPRTGVNEQYF. Full variable domain (rest looked up from reference TRBV7-9 and TRBJ2-7): DTGVSQNPRHKITKRGQNVTFRCDPISEHNRLYWYRQTLGQGPEFLTYFQNEAQLEKSRLLSDRFSAERPKGSFSTLEIQRTEQGDSAMYLCASSPRTGVNEQYFGPGTRLTVT.